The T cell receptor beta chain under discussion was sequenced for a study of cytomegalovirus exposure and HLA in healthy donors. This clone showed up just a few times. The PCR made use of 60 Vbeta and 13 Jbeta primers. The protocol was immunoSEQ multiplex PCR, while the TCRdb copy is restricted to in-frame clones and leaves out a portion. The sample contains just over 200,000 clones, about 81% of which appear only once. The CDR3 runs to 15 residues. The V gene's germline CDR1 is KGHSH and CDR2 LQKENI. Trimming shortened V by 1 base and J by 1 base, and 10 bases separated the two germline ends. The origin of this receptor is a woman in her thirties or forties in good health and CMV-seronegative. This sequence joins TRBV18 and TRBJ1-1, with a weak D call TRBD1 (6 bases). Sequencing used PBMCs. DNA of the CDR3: TGTGCCAGCTCACCACACAGGGATTGGAACACTGAAGCTTTCTTT. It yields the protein CASSPHRDWNTEAFF.